The TCR beta chain described here comes from a study of Graves' ophthalmopathy and Graves' hyperthyroidism. The sample holds many counts of this clonotype. Clinical symptoms, serum thyroxine, TRAb, thyroid ultrasound and orbital computed tomography were relied on for diagnosis. Losses at the gene ends were 1 base for V and 8 bases for J; bases not matched to a gene: 11. The CDR3 has 16 residues. The authors amplified TCR beta CDR3 regions, and they did so from RNA transcripts for repertoire sequencing. RT-PCR in the first round used HTBI primers; a second-round multiplex PCR followed. TCRdb recomputed calls from the multiplex PCR reads with MiXCR, one row per CDR3 protein. The data contain fewer than 400,000 distinct CDR3 sequences, around 17% of them seen just once; the ten biggest clones take up around 1.5%.

The source of this sequence is a woman between 18 and 29 years old with Graves' ophthalmopathy. The chain joins TRBV12-3 or TRBV12-4 to TRBJ1-2, with 9 bases lining up with TRBD1. The sample comprised peripheral blood. CDR3 protein: CASSLEVGGQGRGYTF. Written as DNA, the CDR3 is TGTGCCAGCAGTTTAGAGGTTGGGGGACAGGGTAGAGGCTACACCTTC.